These 22 T cell receptor beta chains came from one sample sequenced in a study of human T cells and chemical hapten exposure. TCRdb passed the RACE reads through MiXCR, listing each CDR3 protein once. The table includes approximately 25,000 distinct CDR3 sequences, 8% to 10% detected once. Time point described: patch test 2, 6 weeks after DPC sensitization. Treatment given: therapeutic diphenylcyclopropenone sensitization with weekly scalp DPC. Sequencing was performed on whole blood, taken in connection with sensitization to the hapten diphenylcyclopropenone (DPC). The receptor set was obtained from a man younger than 45 with alopecia areata. Some clones in this sample may be carry-over from other donors' samples.

This clonotype was seen a few times. This chain links TRBV9 with TRBJ1-2; D unresolved. CDR1 is SGDLS and CDR2 is YYNGEE in the germline V gene. With 3 bases removed from V and 6 bases from J, the gap between germline ends came to 15 bases. The CDR3 is 14 amino acids. This CDR3 is CASSARISADGYTF. The CDR3 bases are TGTGCCAGCAGCGCCCGCATCTCCGCGGATGGCTACACCTTC.

There are many counts of this clonotype. The V and J genes are TRBV27 and TRBJ2-3; D gene ambiguous. CDR3 length: 14 residues. The germline gives CDR1 MNHEY, CDR2 SMNVEV (reference sequence). V lost 3 bases and J lost 1, with 8 bases in between. CDR3 amino acids: CASSFYGGTDTQYF. The CDR3 DNA sequence: TGTGCCAGCAGTTTTTATGGTGGCACAGATACGCAGTATTTT.

This clonotype was recorded a few times. This chain uses TRBV29-1 with TRBJ2-3, with D perhaps TRBD1 (5 bases). V was pared by 1 base and J by 10 bases, with 15 bases between. Germline V gene lookup returns CDR1 SQVTM and CDR2 ANQGSEA. The CDR3 runs 13 residues. This chain's CDR3 is CSVEGKAGHSQYF. DNA of the CDR3: TGCAGCGTTGAAGGGAAGGCAGGACATTCGCAGTATTTT.

V usage is TRBV29-1 and J usage is TRBJ2-1; D tentatively reads TRBD1 or TRBD2 (5 bases each). The germline CDR1 and CDR2 sequences are SQVTM and ANQGSEA. With 8 bases removed from V and 5 bases from J, the gap between germline ends came to 16 bases. The length of the CDR3 is 13 residues. CDR3 in amino acids: CSSKGTLDNEQFF. The CDR3 bases are TGCAGCTCGAAGGGGACCCTAGACAATGAGCAGTTCTTC.

This clonotype has a count of ten or more. This chain links TRBV2 with TRBJ1-1; the D is unclear. There are 14 residues in the CDR3. Looked up from germline, CDR1 is SNHLY and CDR2 is FYNNEI. Trimming shortened V by 2 bases and J by 4 bases, and 11 bases separated the two germline ends. The CDR3 protein is CASSEQGKGTEAFF. CDR3 bases: TGTGCCAGCAGTGAACAAGGGAAGGGCACTGAAGCTTTCTTT.

This clonotype was detected many times. The chain uses TRBV4-2 and TRBJ2-3; 9 bases align to TRBD2. V lost 3 bases, J lost 0 bases, and 4 bases stayed unmatched. The CDR3 has 16 residues. The V gene's germline CDR1 is LGHNA and CDR2 YNFKEQ. CDR3 coding DNA: TGTGCCAGCAGCCAGGGGCTAGCGGGGAGCACAGATACGCAGTATTTT. It encodes CASSQGLAGSTDTQYF.

The chain is built from TRBV7-2 and TRBJ2-4, with 7 bases aligning to TRBD2. Germline CDR1 is SGHTA and CDR2 is FQGNSA. Germline trimming cut 5 bases from V and 0 bases from J; bases unmatched to any gene: 10. The CDR3 contains 17 residues. The CDR3 spells CASSTWSGALAKNIQYF. Here the CDR3 DNA reads TGTGCCAGCAGCACGTGGAGCGGGGCACTAGCCAAAAACATTCAGTACTTC.

This clonotype was seen ten or more times. This chain joins TRBV11-2 and TRBJ2-3; tentatively, D is TRBD2 (5 bases). Germline loops: CDR1 SGHAT, CDR2 FQNNGV. The germline V and J ends were trimmed by 1 base and 2 bases, with 10 bases remaining between them. This CDR3 is 15 amino acids long. CDR3 nucleotide sequence: TGTGCCAGCAGCTTAGGTAACGGGGACACAGATACGCAGTATTTT. Its protein is CASSLGNGDTDTQYF.

Ten or more counts support this clonotype. V and J are TRBV21-1 and TRBJ1-4; TRBD1 is the table's D call and was not checked against the DNA. TRBV21-1 is annotated as a pseudogene. This CDR3 is 16 amino acids long. The CDR3 sequence is CASSSRASRVNEKLFF. The CDR3, as DNA: TGTGCCAGCAGCAGCCGGGCCTCTAGAGTAAATGAAAAACTGTTTTTT.

The CDR3 sequence is CASSFDGSNTGELFF. The CDR3, as DNA: TGTGCCAGCAGCTTCGACGGTTCGAACACCGGGGAGCTGTTTTTT. The chain uses TRBV7-3 and TRBJ2-2; D unresolved. V was clipped by 3 bases and J by 0 bases, with 8 bases between them. This CDR3 is built from 15 residues. Germline CDR1 SGHTA, CDR2 FQGTGA.

This chain joins TRBV5-1 and TRBJ2-2, with TRBD2 identical over 8 bases. This CDR3 comprises 20 residues. J gave up 2 bases and V 4 bases, and 19 bases lay outside the gene matches. Germline V gene lookup returns CDR1 SGHRS and CDR2 YFSETQ. The CDR3 sequence is CASSAYIGLALTTNTGELFF. The CDR3 bases are TGCGCCAGCAGCGCCTACATCGGACTAGCCCTCACTACTAACACCGGGGAGCTGTTTTTT.

This clonotype was seen at least ten times. The chain couples TRBV4-1 to TRBJ2-5, with 7 bases aligning to TRBD2. Germline loops: CDR1 MGHRA, CDR2 YSYEKL. The CDR3 extends over 20 amino acids. Unmatched junction bases numbered 22, after V lost 1 base and J lost 5 bases. CDR3 residues: CASSQGALRSGIRGGETQYF. Here the CDR3 DNA reads TGCGCCAGCAGCCAAGGAGCATTGAGGAGCGGGATAAGGGGAGGGGAGACCCAGTACTTC.

This clonotype was detected ten times or more. The chain carries TRBV6-2 or TRBV6-3 and TRBJ1-1; D may be TRBD1 (6 bases). Germline V gene sequence: CDR1 MNHEY, CDR2 SVGEGT. The V end was cut by 8 bases, the J end by 0 bases, with 10 bases between. CDR3 size: 13 residues. The CDR3 here is CASEGHLNTEAFF. For the CDR3, the DNA is TGTGCCAGCGAGGGACACCTGAACACTGAAGCTTTCTTT.

In this sample, this clonotype turned up many times. The V and J genes are TRBV7-2 and TRBJ2-5; 10 bases align to TRBD1. Trimming took 1 base from V and 2 from J; bases not matched to a gene: 4. The germline V gene encodes CDR1 SGHTA and CDR2 FQGNSA. The length of the CDR3 is 16 residues. The DNA for the CDR3 is TGTGCCAGCAGCTTAGATTGGACAGGGGGGCAAGAGACCCAGTACTTC. Its translation: CASSLDWTGGQETQYF.

This clonotype came up a few times. The rearrangement joins TRBV2 to TRBJ1-4, with 7 nucleotides matching TRBD1. The V and J ends lost 5 bases and 5 bases, in that order; junction bases with no gene match: 5. The length of the CDR3 is 14 residues. CDR1 is SNHLY, CDR2 FYNNEI, per germline. The CDR3 DNA is TGTGCCAGCAGTCAACAGGGGCTAAATGAAAAACTGTTTTTT. Protein: CASSQQGLNEKLFF.

The gene calls are TRBV27 and TRBJ2-7, with a tentative D call TRBD2 (6 bases). Trimming took off 4 bases at V and 0 bases at J, with 13 bases between the two ends. This CDR3 is 15 amino acids long. Germline lookup yields CDR1 MNHEY and CDR2 SMNVEV (reference sequence). CDR3 sequence: CASSYALANSYEQYF. The CDR3 DNA sequence: TGTGCCAGCAGTTATGCGCTAGCGAACTCCTACGAGCAGTACTTC.

This clonotype was counted ten times or more. The chain recombines TRBV11-2 with TRBJ2-5; 8 nucleotides match TRBD2. Trimming cost V 2 bases and J 3 bases; bases outside gene matches: 8. The CDR3 runs to 16 residues. The V gene's germline CDR1 is SGHAT and CDR2 FQNNGV. DNA of the CDR3: TGTGCCAGCAGCTTAATAGCGGGAATCCCCAAAGAGACCCAGTACTTC. Translating gives CASSLIAGIPKETQYF.

This clonotype has just a few counts. The chain joins TRBV18 to TRBJ2-7, with D maybe TRBD2 (5 bases). Germline CDR1 is KGHSH and CDR2 is LQKENI. The CDR3 spans 15 residues. V lost 2 bases, J lost 2 bases, and 13 bases lay in between. The CDR3 loop reads CASSPTVIGAYEQYF. The DNA for the CDR3 is TGTGCCAGCTCACCAACGGTGATCGGGGCCTACGAGCAGTACTTC.

Notes on this clonotype: With a much larger clone just one base away, this may be a read error. V is TRBV12-3 or TRBV12-4 and J is TRBJ2-1; D call uncertain. The CDR3 is 18 amino acids. The CDR3 DNA reads as TGTGGCAGCAGTTTATTCCTCCCGATGACTCCCCGGTACAATGAGCAGTTCTTC. The encoded protein is CGSSLFLPMTPRYNEQFF.

V usage is TRBV10-3 and J usage is TRBJ2-1; D is undetermined. CDR1 ENHRY and CDR2 SYGVKD come from the germline V gene. This CDR3 is 12 amino acids long. V shed 3 bases and J shed 13 bases, with 13 bases lying between them. The CDR3 coding sequence is TGTGCCATCAGTGACCCGTCCCGAGGCCAGTTCTTC. Amino acids: CAISDPSRGQFF.

In this sample, this clonotype turned up a few times. The J gene is TRBJ2-2, the V gene TRBV27; D gene unclear. This CDR3 is 16 amino acids long. The V end was cut by 2 bases, the J end by 2 bases, with 12 bases between. Germline loops: CDR1 MNHEY, CDR2 SMNVEV (reference sequence). Here the CDR3 DNA reads TGTGCCAGCAGTTTAAGGCCCGGTTTAAACACCGGGGAGCTGTTTTTT. It translates to CASSLRPGLNTGELFF.

The table lists this clonotype with a few counts. The rearrangement uses TRBV6-5 and TRBJ2-6; D is ambiguous. The CDR3 spans 15 residues. Germline CDR1 MNHEY, CDR2 SVGAGI. V lost 5 bases and J 3 bases, leaving 11 bases between the germline ends. The CDR3 protein is CASSPQAGGANVLTF. CDR3 coding DNA: TGTGCCAGCAGTCCCCAAGCCGGTGGGGCCAACGTCCTGACTTTC.